This TCR beta chain was captured in a study of technical replicates of blood from a handful of donors. V lost 6 bases to trimming and J lost 7 bases; unmatched junction nucleotides: 8. Per the germline V gene, CDR1 is SGHTA and CDR2 is FQGNSA. The CDR3 has 14 amino acids. The data were produced by immunoSEQ multiplex PCR, yet TCRdb's version contains in-frame clones alone and is incomplete. The data contain tens of thousands of clones, roughly 94% of them singletons. The rearrangement joins TRBV7-2 to TRBJ1-5; 8 bases are a match to TRBD1. Input material: T cells isolated from PBMCs. The sequence derives from a human donor in good health. The CDR3 nucleotides are TGTGCCAGCAGGGGGGGGACAGGTTGGCAGCCCCAGCATTTT. Encoded protein: CASRGGTGWQPQHF.